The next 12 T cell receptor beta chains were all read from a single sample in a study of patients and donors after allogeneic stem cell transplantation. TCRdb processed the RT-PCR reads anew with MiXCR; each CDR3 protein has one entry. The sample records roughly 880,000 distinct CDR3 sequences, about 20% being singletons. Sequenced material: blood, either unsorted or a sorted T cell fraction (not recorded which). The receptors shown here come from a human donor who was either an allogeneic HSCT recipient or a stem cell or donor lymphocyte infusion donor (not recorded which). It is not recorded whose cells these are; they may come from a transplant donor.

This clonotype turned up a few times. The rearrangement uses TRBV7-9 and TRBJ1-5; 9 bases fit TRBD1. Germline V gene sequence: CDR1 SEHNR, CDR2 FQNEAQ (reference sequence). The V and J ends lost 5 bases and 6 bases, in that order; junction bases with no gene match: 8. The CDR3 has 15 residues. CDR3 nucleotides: TGTGCCAGCAGCGGGGACAGGGCTACGGGTCAGCCCCAGCATTTT. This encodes CASSGDRATGQPQHF.

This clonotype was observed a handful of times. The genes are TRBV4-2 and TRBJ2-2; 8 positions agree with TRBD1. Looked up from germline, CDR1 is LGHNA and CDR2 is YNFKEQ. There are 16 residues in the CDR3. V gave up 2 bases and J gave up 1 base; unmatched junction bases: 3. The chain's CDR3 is CASSQWDRLNTGELFF. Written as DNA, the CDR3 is TGTGCCAGCAGCCAATGGGACAGGCTGAACACCGGGGAGCTGTTTTTT.

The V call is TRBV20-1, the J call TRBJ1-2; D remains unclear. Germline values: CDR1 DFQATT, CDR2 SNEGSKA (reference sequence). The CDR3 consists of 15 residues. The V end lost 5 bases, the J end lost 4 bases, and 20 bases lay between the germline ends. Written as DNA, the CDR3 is TGCAGTGCTGAATGGGTTAGGGAATTTTCCTATGGCTACACCTTC. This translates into CSAEWVREFSYGYTF.

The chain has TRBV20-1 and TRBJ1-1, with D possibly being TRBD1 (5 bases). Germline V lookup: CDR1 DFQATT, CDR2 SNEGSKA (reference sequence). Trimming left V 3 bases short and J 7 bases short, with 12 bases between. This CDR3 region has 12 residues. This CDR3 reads CSARWGVIEAFF. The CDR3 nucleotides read TGCAGTGCTAGGTGGGGGGTCATTGAAGCTTTCTTT.

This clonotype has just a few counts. CDR3 nucleotide sequence: TGTGCCAGCAGCTTAGACGCCAATGCACTAGCCAAAAACATTCAGTACTTC. Residues: CASSLDANALAKNIQYF. The rearrangement uses TRBV7-9 and TRBJ2-4, with D uncertain. Looked up from germline, CDR1 is SEHNR and CDR2 is FQNEAQ (reference sequence). V was clipped by 1 base and J by 0 bases, with 13 bases between them. The CDR3 is 17 residues long.

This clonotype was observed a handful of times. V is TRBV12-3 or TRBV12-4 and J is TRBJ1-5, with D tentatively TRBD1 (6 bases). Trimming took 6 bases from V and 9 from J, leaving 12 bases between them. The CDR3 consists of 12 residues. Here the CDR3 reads CASRGGGLPQHF. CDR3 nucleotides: TGTGCCAGCAGAGGGGGGGGCTTGCCCCAGCATTTT.

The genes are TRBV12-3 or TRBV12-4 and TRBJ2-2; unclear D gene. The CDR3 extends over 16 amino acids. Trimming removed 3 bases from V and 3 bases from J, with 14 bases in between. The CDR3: CASSFAARLYTGELFF. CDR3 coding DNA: TGTGCCAGCAGTTTCGCGGCTAGACTGTACACCGGGGAGCTGTTTTTT.

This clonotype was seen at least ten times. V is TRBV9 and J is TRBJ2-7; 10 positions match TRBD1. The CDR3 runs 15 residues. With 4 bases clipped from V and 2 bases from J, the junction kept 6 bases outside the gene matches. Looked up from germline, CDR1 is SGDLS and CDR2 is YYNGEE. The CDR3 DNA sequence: TGTGCCAGCAGCCCCCGGGACAGGGGCACCTACGAGCAGTACTTC. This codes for CASSPRDRGTYEQYF.

CDR3 coding DNA: TGTGCCAGCAGCACTACTAAGGGCACAGATACGCAGTATTTT. Protein product: CASSTTKGTDTQYF. This chain joins TRBV11-2 and TRBJ2-3; D not resolved. This CDR3 has 14 residues. From germline, CDR1 is SGHAT and CDR2 FQNNGV. The ends were cut back, 5 bases at V and 1 base at J, with 10 bases in the middle.

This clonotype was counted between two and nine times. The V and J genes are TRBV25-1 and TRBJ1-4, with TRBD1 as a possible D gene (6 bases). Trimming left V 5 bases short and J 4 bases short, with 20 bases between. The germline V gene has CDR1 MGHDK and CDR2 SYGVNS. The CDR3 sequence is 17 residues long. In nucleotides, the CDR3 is TGTGCCAGCAGTACCACAGGGAAGCGGTCCTTTAATGAAAAACTGTTTTTT. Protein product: CASSTTGKRSFNEKLFF.

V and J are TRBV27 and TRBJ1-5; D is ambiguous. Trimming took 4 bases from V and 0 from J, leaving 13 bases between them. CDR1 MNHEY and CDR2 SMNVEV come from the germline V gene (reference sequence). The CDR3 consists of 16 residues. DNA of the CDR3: TGTGCCAGCAGTTCCCATGGGATCGATAGCAATCAGCCCCAGCATTTT. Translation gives CASSSHGIDSNQPQHF.

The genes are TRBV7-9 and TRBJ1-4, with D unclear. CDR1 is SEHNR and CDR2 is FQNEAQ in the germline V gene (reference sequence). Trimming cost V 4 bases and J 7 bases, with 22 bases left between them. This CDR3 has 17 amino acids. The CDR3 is CASSSDSRTQAFEKLFF. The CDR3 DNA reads TGTGCCAGCAGCTCGGATAGCCGGACGCAGGCATTTGAAAAACTGTTTTTT. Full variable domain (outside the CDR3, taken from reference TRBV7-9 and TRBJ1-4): DTGVSQNPRHKITKRGQNVTFRCDPISEHNRLYWYRQTLGQGPEFLTYFQNEAQLEKSRLLSDRFSAERPKGSFSTLEIQRTEQGDSAMYLCASSSDSRTQAFEKLFFGSGTQLSVL.